This entry lists 32 T cell receptor beta chains sequenced from one sample in a study of cytomegalovirus exposure and HLA in healthy donors. The PCR employed 60 Vbeta primers together with 13 Jbeta primers. Sequencing was performed with immunoSEQ multiplex PCR; in TCRdb, only in-frame clones are kept and a portion is missing. The repertoire includes about 120,000 clones, 7% to 9.5% of them detected once, and around 6% sits in the top ten. Sequencing was performed on PBMCs. These receptors were obtained from a woman aged 40 to 50 in good health and CMV-seropositive.

This clone was counted a few times. The rearrangement uses TRBV5-5 and TRBJ1-5; 11 positions match TRBD1. V gave up 0 bases and J gave up 6 bases; unmatched junction bases: 2. This CDR3 has 15 residues. The V gene's germline CDR1 is SGHKS and CDR2 YYEKEE (reference sequence). CDR3 residues: CASSLVDRGLQPQHF. DNA of the CDR3: TGTGCCAGCAGCTTGGTGGACAGGGGGCTTCAGCCCCAGCATTTT. Full variable domain (rest looked up from reference TRBV5-5 and TRBJ1-5): DAGVTQSPTHLIKTRGQQVTLRCSPISGHKSVSWYQQVLGQGPQFIFQYYEKEERGRGNFPDRFSARQFPNYSSELNVNALLLGDSALYLCASSLVDRGLQPQHFGDGTRLSIL.

The genes are TRBV4-1 and TRBJ1-5, with 9 bases identical to TRBD1. This CDR3 is built from 15 residues. The V segment lost 4 bases and the J segment 6 bases; nucleotides outside the gene matches: 7. Germline CDR1 MGHRA, CDR2 YSYEKL. The CDR3 DNA sequence: TGCGCCAGCAGCCGGACAGGGGCCGGGAGTCAGCCCCAGCATTTT. It encodes CASSRTGAGSQPQHF.

This clone has just a few counts. The chain employs TRBV28 and TRBJ1-1; D gene unclear. The CDR3 extends over 16 amino acids. Trimming cost V 6 bases and J 6 bases, with 23 bases left between them. The V gene's germline CDR1 is MDHEN and CDR2 SYDVKM. Here the CDR3 DNA reads TGTGCCAGCAGCCCGCCTACGGGATTTTTAAACCCTGAAGCTTTCTTT. It is translated as CASSPPTGFLNPEAFF.

The chain couples TRBV30 to TRBJ2-1; tentative D call: TRBD2 (5 bases). This CDR3 has 12 amino acids. Germline CDR1 GTSNPN, CDR2 SVGIG (reference sequence). V lost 1 base and J lost 6, with 7 bases in between. CDR3 coding DNA: TGTGCCTGGAGTGGCGGGCGCAATGAGCAGTTCTTC. It encodes CAWSGGRNEQFF.

In its sample, this clone was seen a few times. The rearrangement links TRBV5-1 to TRBJ2-7, with 8 bases identical to TRBD1. The germline V gene encodes CDR1 SGHRS and CDR2 YFSETQ. The CDR3 sequence is 14 residues long. With V trimmed by 0 bases and J by 3 bases, 2 bases remained unmatched. As DNA, the CDR3 is TGCGCCAGCAGCTTGGTCAGGGGGCTCTACGAGCAGTACTTC. It yields the protein CASSLVRGLYEQYF.

This clone was observed a handful of times. J is TRBJ2-7 and V is TRBV6-6, with D possibly TRBD2 on 6 matching bases. V was shortened by 7 bases and J by 4 bases, with 17 bases between the two germline ends. The CDR3 is 14 residues long. CDR1 and CDR2 from the germline V gene are MNHNY and SVGAGI (reference sequence). This CDR3 is CASTYSLAPYEQYF. CDR3 bases: TGTGCCAGCACCTACTCTCTAGCGCCTTACGAGCAGTACTTC.

This clone came up a few times. The V call is TRBV6-1, the J call TRBJ2-2; D may be TRBD1 (5 bases). The CDR3 is made up of 17 amino acids. Germline V gene sequence: CDR1 MNHNS, CDR2 SASEGT. V lost 2 bases to trimming and J lost 5 bases, with 18 bases between them. In DNA form, the CDR3 reads TGTGCCAGCAGTGAACAAGAACTGGGGCAGGGAACCGGGGAGCTGTTTTTT. Amino acids: CASSEQELGQGTGELFF.

The V gene is TRBV10-3, the J gene TRBJ1-1; tentative D call: TRBD1 (5 bases). V lost 6 bases and J 2 bases, leaving 13 bases between the germline ends. In germline, CDR1 is ENHRY, CDR2 SYGVKD. This CDR3 spans 14 amino acids. In nucleotides, the CDR3 is TGTGCCATCAGGAATACAGGAACAAACACTGAAGCTTTCTTT. Translating it yields CAIRNTGTNTEAFF.

The chain recombines TRBV10-3 with TRBJ2-1, with TRBD1 matching 8 bases. Germline loops: CDR1 ENHRY, CDR2 SYGVKD. The CDR3 sequence is 15 residues long. V lost 7 bases to trimming and J lost 5 bases; unmatched junction nucleotides: 10. The CDR3 sequence is CAIKPTGDKDNEQFF. The CDR3 DNA is TGTGCCATCAAACCGACAGGGGATAAGGACAATGAGCAGTTCTTC.

There are a few counts of this clone. The chain combines TRBV15 with TRBJ1-1; a possible D gene is TRBD1 (6 bases). CDR1 and CDR2 (germline): LNHNV, YYDKDF (reference sequence). The CDR3 has 18 residues. With 1 base removed from V and 5 bases from J, the gap between germline ends came to 23 bases. This CDR3 is CATSRGRVAQGRGTEAFF. DNA for the CDR3: TGTGCCACCAGCAGAGGTAGGGTGGCCCAGGGGAGGGGAACTGAAGCTTTCTTT.

The genes are TRBV10-3 and TRBJ2-1; TRBD1 might be the D (6 bases). Trimming took 0 bases from V and 4 from J, leaving 13 bases between them. This CDR3 is 16 amino acids long. Germline assignment: CDR1 ENHRY and CDR2 SYGVKD. The chain's CDR3 is CAISESGAPRYNEQFF. As DNA, the CDR3 is TGTGCCATCAGTGAGTCGGGGGCCCCTCGGTACAATGAGCAGTTCTTC.

The rearrangement uses TRBV4-1 and TRBJ2-1; 13 bases match TRBD2. The CDR3 loop spans 17 amino acids. V shed 3 bases, J shed 7 bases, and the junction held 9 bases outside the gene matches. From germline, CDR1 is MGHRA and CDR2 YSYEKL. The CDR3 DNA reads as TGCGCCAGCAGCCACCTACTAGCGGGGGGGCCCGGGAATGAGCAGTTCTTC. It codes for CASSHLLAGGPGNEQFF.

This clone was seen a handful of times. The chain carries TRBV29-1 and TRBJ1-1; 7 nucleotides align to TRBD1. The CDR3 runs 16 residues. The trim removed 7 bases at V and 1 base at J, leaving 15 bases unmatched. The V gene's germline CDR1 is SQVTM and CDR2 ANQGSEA. CDR3 nucleotides: TGCAGCGCCGACGGCATCAGGGGGAATCGGAACACTGAAGCTTTCTTT. Translating gives CSADGIRGNRNTEAFF.

The table lists this clone with a few counts. The chain employs TRBV18 and TRBJ2-3; TRBD2 agrees at 9 bases. Germline-derived CDR1 and CDR2 are KGHSH and LQKENI. After removal of 3 bases from V and 5 bases from J, the junction contained 6 bases not matched to a gene. The length of the CDR3 is 15 residues. The CDR3 is CASSPAGGRIDTQYF. The CDR3 bases are TGTGCCAGCTCACCTGCGGGGGGGCGAATAGATACGCAGTATTTT.

In its sample, this clone was seen a few times. The chain has TRBV7-3 and TRBJ2-2, with a weak D call TRBD2 (6 bases). Germline CDR1 is SGHTA and CDR2 is FQGTGA. V was trimmed by 6 bases and J by 5 bases, leaving 16 bases between them. This CDR3 spans 15 amino acids. CDR3 nucleotide sequence: TGTGCCAGCAGTATCAATAGGGGAGGAACCGGGGAGCTGTTTTTT. Translating it yields CASSINRGGTGELFF.

The chain has TRBV2 and TRBJ1-1, with D unresolved. CDR3 length: 14 residues. The germline V gene encodes CDR1 SNHLY and CDR2 FYNNEI. Trimming pared 0 bases from V and 1 base from J, leaving 6 bases between. The CDR3 sequence is CASSEATRNTEAFF. The CDR3 DNA reads TGTGCCAGCAGTGAAGCAACCAGGAACACTGAAGCTTTCTTT.

The CDR3 region is CASSLGRGVSYEQYF. CDR3 coding DNA: TGTGCCAGCAGCTTAGGCAGGGGAGTCAGCTACGAGCAGTACTTC. The rearrangement links TRBV11-2 to TRBJ2-7; perhaps TRBD1 as D (6 bases). V was clipped by 1 base and J by 3 bases, with 13 bases between them. Germline CDR1 SGHAT, CDR2 FQNNGV. CDR3 length: 15 residues.

This clone occurred a few times. V usage is TRBV6-1 and J usage is TRBJ1-4, with D possibly being TRBD1 (6 bases). V shed 6 bases and J shed 6 bases, with 11 bases lying between them. CDR1 is MNHNS, CDR2 SASEGT, per germline. The length of the CDR3 is 13 residues. CDR3 sequence reads: CASSYTGYEKLFF. In nucleotides, the CDR3 is TGTGCCAGCAGCTACACAGGGTATGAAAAACTGTTTTTT.

This clone was seen a few times. The J gene is TRBJ1-1, the V gene TRBV9, with a weak D call TRBD1 (6 bases). The ends were cut back, 4 bases at V and 2 bases at J, with 18 bases in the middle. The CDR3 runs to 16 residues. Germline loops: CDR1 SGDLS, CDR2 YYNGEE. CDR3 in amino acids: CASSPGGRGSNTEAFF. CDR3 sequence (DNA): TGTGCCAGCAGCCCCGGGGGGAGGGGGAGTAACACTGAAGCTTTCTTT.

This rearrangement joins TRBV6-6 to TRBJ2-1, with D perhaps matching TRBD1 (6 bases). V dropped 6 bases and J dropped 0 bases, with 15 bases sitting between them. Germline V gives CDR1 MNHNY, CDR2 SVGAGI (reference sequence). The CDR3 runs to 16 residues. CDR3 nucleotides: TGTGCCAGCAGCCTTTACAGGGAGAGCTCCTACAATGAGCAGTTCTTC. It translates to CASSLYRESSYNEQFF.

The V and J genes are TRBV5-1 and TRBJ2-7; D is unresolved. The germline V gene has CDR1 SGHRS and CDR2 YFSETQ. The CDR3 is 14 residues long. The V end lost 2 bases, the J end lost 1 base, and 10 bases lay between the germline ends. The CDR3 protein is CASSFGRFSYEQYF. CDR3 nucleotide sequence: TGCGCCAGCAGCTTTGGGCGCTTTTCCTACGAGCAGTACTTC. Full variable domain (rest looked up from reference TRBV5-1 and TRBJ2-7): KAGVTQTPRYLIKTRGQQVTLSCSPISGHRSVSWYQQTPGQGLQFLFEYFSETQRNKGNFPGRFSGRQFSNSRSEMNVSTLELGDSALYLCASSFGRFSYEQYFGPGTRLTVT.

This clone was seen a handful of times. The rearrangement links TRBV6-4 to TRBJ2-2; 8 bases align to TRBD1. Germline assignment: CDR1 MRHNA and CDR2 SNTAGT. This CDR3 has 16 residues. V dropped 0 bases and J dropped 7; count of bases not matched to a gene: 7. The CDR3 protein is CASSDSGTGQGGELFF. CDR3 nucleotide sequence: TGTGCCAGCAGTGACTCTGGGACAGGCCAGGGCGGGGAGCTGTTTTTT.

There are a few counts of this clone. The chain couples TRBV7-3 to TRBJ2-3; weak D call: TRBD2 (5 bases). The length of the CDR3 is 13 residues. CDR1 SGHTA and CDR2 FQGTGA come from the germline V gene. V was clipped by 5 bases and J by 8 bases, with 14 bases between them. The CDR3 is CASSPRGRATQYF. The CDR3 DNA follows: TGTGCCAGCAGCCCACGAGGGCGGGCTACGCAGTATTTT. Together with reference TRBV7-3 and TRBJ2-3, the CDR3 gives the full variable domain: GAGVSQTPSNKVTEKGKYVELRCDPISGHTALYWYRQSLGQGPEFLIYFQGTGAADDSGLPNDRFFAVRPEGSVSTLKIQRTERGDSAVYLCASSPRGRATQYFGPGTRLTVL.

The V and J genes are TRBV5-6 and TRBJ2-7, with a tentative D call TRBD2 (6 bases). Germline lookup yields CDR1 SGHDT and CDR2 YYEEEE. The CDR3 contains 11 residues. Trimming pared 4 bases from V and 7 bases from J, leaving 9 bases between. The CDR3 DNA reads TGTGCCAGCAGCGGGGGGAAAGAGCAGTACTTC. Encoded protein: CASSGGKEQYF.

The rearrangement joins TRBV30 to TRBJ2-2; no clear D gene. Looked up from germline, CDR1 is GTSNPN and CDR2 is SVGIG (reference sequence). V was trimmed by 2 bases and J by 1 base, leaving 8 bases between them. The CDR3 totals 14 residues. The CDR3 region has the DNA TGTGCCTGGAGTCCCTACGGGAACACCGGGGAGCTGTTTTTT. This sequence encodes CAWSPYGNTGELFF.

This clone was seen a few times. The V gene is TRBV5-1, the J gene TRBJ1-4; the match to TRBD1 covers 8 bases. CDR3 length: 12 residues. Looked up from germline, CDR1 is SGHRS and CDR2 is YFSETQ. V lost 7 bases to trimming and J lost 7 bases; unmatched junction nucleotides: 3. CDR3 nucleotides: TGCGCCAGCCAGGGGGCTGGTGAAAAACTGTTTTTT. Amino acids: CASQGAGEKLFF.

Many counts were recorded for this clone. This chain links TRBV30 with TRBJ2-5; D perhaps matches TRBD1 (5 bases). Germline V gene sequence: CDR1 GTSNPN, CDR2 SVGIG (reference sequence). V was pared by 2 bases and J by 4 bases, with 14 bases between. The CDR3 is 14 residues long. The CDR3 coding sequence is TGTGCCTGGAGTACGCAGGGTTTGTCAGAGACCCAGTACTTC. Translating it yields CAWSTQGLSETQYF.

The J gene is TRBJ1-5, the V gene TRBV6-6; TRBD1 is a possible D gene (5 bases). V was clipped by 6 bases and J by 5 bases, with 17 bases between them. Germline-derived CDR1 and CDR2 are MNHNY and SVGAGI (reference sequence). CDR3 length: 15 residues. The CDR3 sequence: CASSLLGEVDQPQHF. Here the CDR3 DNA reads TGTGCCAGCAGCCTCTTAGGGGAGGTTGATCAGCCCCAGCATTTT.

V and J are TRBV5-1 and TRBJ2-3; 7 bases line up with TRBD1. V shed 5 bases and J 6 bases; nucleotides not matched to a gene: 9. CDR1 SGHRS and CDR2 YFSETQ come from the germline V gene. The CDR3 has 14 amino acids. CDR3 DNA sequence: TGCGCCAGCAGACCCACAGGGGCCAAGGATACGCAGTATTTT. Translated: CASRPTGAKDTQYF.

V and J are TRBV14 and TRBJ2-7; TRBD2 agrees at 9 bases. Germline V gene data show CDR1 as SGHDN and CDR2 as FVKESK. The CDR3 is made up of 17 amino acids. The junction had 8 bases not matched to a gene; V was cut back by 0 bases and J by 2 bases. The CDR3 DNA reads as TGTGCCAGCAGCCAAGATTGGGGGCTAGCGGGACCCTACGAGCAGTACTTC. As protein: CASSQDWGLAGPYEQYF.

The chain links TRBV30 to TRBJ1-1; TRBD1 agrees at 7 bases. There are 16 residues in the CDR3. Germline trimming cut 0 bases from V and 10 bases from J; bases unmatched to any gene: 17. Germline V gene sequence: CDR1 GTSNPN, CDR2 SVGIG (reference sequence). Written as DNA, the CDR3 is TGTGCCTGGAGTGTCAGTAGGGAGTGGGGAGACAGGGCAGCTTTCTTT. Amino acids: CAWSVSREWGDRAAFF.

This clone was counted many times. The chain uses TRBV5-6 and TRBJ2-3; a possible D gene is TRBD2 (7 bases). Per germline, CDR1 SGHDT and CDR2 YYEEEE. V lost 1 base and J 1 base, leaving 13 bases between the germline ends. CDR3 size: 16 residues. CDR3 sequence reads: CASSLWGGPGTDTQYF. The CDR3 region has the DNA TGTGCCAGCAGCTTGTGGGGGGGGCCAGGCACAGATACGCAGTATTTT. The variable domain in full, completed from reference TRBV5-6 and TRBJ2-3, reads DAGVTQSPTHLIKTRGQQVTLRCSPKSGHDTVSWYQQALGQGPQFIFQYYEEEERQRGNFPDRFSGHQFPNYSSELNVNALLLGDSALYLCASSLWGGPGTDTQYFGPGTRLTVL.